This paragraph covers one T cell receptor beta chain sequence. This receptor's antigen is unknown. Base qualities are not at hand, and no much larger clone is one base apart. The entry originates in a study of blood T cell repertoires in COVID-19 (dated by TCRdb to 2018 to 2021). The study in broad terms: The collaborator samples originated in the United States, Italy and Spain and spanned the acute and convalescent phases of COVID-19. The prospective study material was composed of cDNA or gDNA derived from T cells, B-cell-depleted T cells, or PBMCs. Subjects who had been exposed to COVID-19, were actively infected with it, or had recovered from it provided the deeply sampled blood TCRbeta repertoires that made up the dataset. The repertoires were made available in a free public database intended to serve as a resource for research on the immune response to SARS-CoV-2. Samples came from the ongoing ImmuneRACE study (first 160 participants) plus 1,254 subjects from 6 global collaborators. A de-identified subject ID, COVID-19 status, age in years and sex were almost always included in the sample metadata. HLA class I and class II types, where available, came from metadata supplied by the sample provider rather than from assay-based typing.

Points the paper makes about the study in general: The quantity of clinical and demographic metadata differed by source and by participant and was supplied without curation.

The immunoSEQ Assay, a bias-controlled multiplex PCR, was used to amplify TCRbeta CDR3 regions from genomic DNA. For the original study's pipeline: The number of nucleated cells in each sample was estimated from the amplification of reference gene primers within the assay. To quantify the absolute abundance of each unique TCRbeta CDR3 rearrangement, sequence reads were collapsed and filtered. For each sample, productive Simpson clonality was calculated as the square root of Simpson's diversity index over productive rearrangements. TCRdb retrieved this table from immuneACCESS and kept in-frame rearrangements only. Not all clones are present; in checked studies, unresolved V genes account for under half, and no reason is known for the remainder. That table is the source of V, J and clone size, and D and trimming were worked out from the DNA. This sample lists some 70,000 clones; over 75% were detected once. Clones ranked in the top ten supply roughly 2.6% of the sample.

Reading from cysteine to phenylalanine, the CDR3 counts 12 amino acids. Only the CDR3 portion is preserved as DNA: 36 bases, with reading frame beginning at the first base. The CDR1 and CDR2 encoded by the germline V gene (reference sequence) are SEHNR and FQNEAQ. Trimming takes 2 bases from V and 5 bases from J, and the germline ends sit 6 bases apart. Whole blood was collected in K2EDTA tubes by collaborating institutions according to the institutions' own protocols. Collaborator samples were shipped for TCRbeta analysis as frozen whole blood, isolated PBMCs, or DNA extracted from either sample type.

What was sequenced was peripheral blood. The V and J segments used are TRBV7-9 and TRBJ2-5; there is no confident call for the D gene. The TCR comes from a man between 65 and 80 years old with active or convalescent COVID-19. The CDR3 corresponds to CASSLIGETQYF. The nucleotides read TGTGCCAGCAGCTTAATCGGGGAGACCCAGTACTTC.